A single sample is the source of the 26 T cell receptor beta chains below, sequenced in a study of T cells in Graves' hyperthyroidism and ophthalmopathy. Template material for amplifying TCR beta CDR3 regions consisted of RNA transcripts. Using the HTBI primer set, a first-round RT-PCR was run on the TCR CDR3. MiXCR, applied by TCRdb to the multiplex PCR reads, yields one record per CDR3 protein. Of 550,000 to 800,000 distinct CDR3 sequences in the sample, over 15% were seen once. Input material: blood. The source is a man between 18 and 29 years old with Graves' hyperthyroidism.

The sample holds a few counts of this clonotype. V usage is TRBV19 and J usage is TRBJ2-1; 11 nucleotides match TRBD1. Trimming took 3 bases from V and 4 from J; bases not matched to a gene: 5. This CDR3 contains 16 residues. The germline gives CDR1 LNHDA, CDR2 SQIVND (reference sequence). CDR3 amino acids: CASSIGTGGPYNEQFF. The CDR3 DNA reads as TGTGCCAGTAGTATCGGGACAGGGGGGCCTTACAATGAGCAGTTCTTC.

This clonotype was counted between two and nine times. This chain links TRBV11-2 with TRBJ2-7; D tentatively reads TRBD1 or TRBD2 (5 bases each). Between the trimmed V and J ends, which lost 6 bases and 0 bases, there was a span of 18 bases. CDR1 is SGHAT, CDR2 FQNNGV, per germline. The CDR3 loop spans 16 amino acids. CDR3 loop: CASRSERGPSSYEQYF. The CDR3 DNA sequence: TGTGCCAGCAGATCAGAGAGGGGCCCTAGCTCCTACGAGCAGTACTTC.

CDR3: CSATGTLPSYEQYF. CDR3 DNA: TGCAGTGCGACCGGGACTTTACCTTCCTACGAGCAGTACTTC. The genes are TRBV20-1 and TRBJ2-7; tentatively, D is TRBD2 (6 bases). V lost 6 bases and J 1 base, leaving 16 bases between the germline ends. Germline V gives CDR1 DFQATT, CDR2 SNEGSKA (reference sequence). The CDR3 runs 14 residues.

This clonotype showed up just a few times. This sequence joins TRBV9 and TRBJ2-7; perhaps TRBD2 as D (5 bases). The CDR3 length is 14 residues. Germline CDR1 SGDLS, CDR2 YYNGEE. Between the trimmed V and J ends, which lost 4 bases and 4 bases, there was a span of 15 bases. The CDR3 spells CASSPAVEGYEQYF. The CDR3 DNA reads as TGTGCCAGCAGCCCAGCGGTTGAGGGATACGAGCAGTACTTC.

This clonotype has more than one count but fewer than ten. The chain has TRBV10-2 and TRBJ1-5; D gene unclear. V lost 2 bases, J lost 0 bases, and 17 bases lay in between. This CDR3 has 18 residues. Germline CDR1 and CDR2: WSHSY and SAAADI. CDR3 sequence: CASSEIRQLGSSNQPQHF. CDR3 nucleotide sequence: TGCGCCAGCAGTGAGATTAGGCAGCTGGGGTCTAGCAATCAGCCCCAGCATTTT.

This clonotype was seen ten or more times. The rearrangement links TRBV29-1 to TRBJ2-5; D is ambiguous. CDR1 is SQVTM and CDR2 is ANQGSEA in the germline V gene. The CDR3 sequence is 12 residues long. V lost 4 bases and J lost 1, with 7 bases in between. DNA for the CDR3: TGCAGCGTTGGACATATCCAAGAGACCCAGTACTTC. Its protein is CSVGHIQETQYF.

This clonotype occurred many times. This rearrangement joins TRBV30 to TRBJ1-5, with D unclear. V lost 1 base to trimming and J lost 3 bases, with 4 bases between them. The CDR3 is 12 residues long. CDR1 and CDR2 (germline): GTSNPN, SVGIG (reference sequence). The CDR3 is CAWSENNQPQHF. In nucleotides, the CDR3 is TGTGCCTGGAGTGAGAACAATCAGCCCCAGCATTTT.

The table lists this clonotype with a few counts. The chain is built from TRBV28 and TRBJ1-5; D uncertain. V was shortened by 7 bases and J by 4 bases, with 11 bases between the two germline ends. CDR3 length: 13 residues. Germline CDR1 is MDHEN and CDR2 is SYDVKM. The chain's CDR3 is CASTGRGNQPQHF. Written as DNA, the CDR3 is TGTGCCAGCACAGGTCGCGGGAATCAGCCCCAGCATTTT.

The sample holds many counts of this clonotype. The rearrangement joins TRBV11-3 to TRBJ2-3; maybe TRBD1 (5 bases). The germline CDR1 and CDR2 sequences are SGHNT and YENEEA. Trimming removed 3 bases from V and 3 bases from J, with 7 bases in between. This CDR3 is 13 amino acids long. For the CDR3, the DNA is TGTGCCAGCAGCTTGACAGTGACAGATACGCAGTATTTT. Its translation: CASSLTVTDTQYF.

This clonotype was seen a handful of times. The V gene is TRBV7-9, the J gene TRBJ1-6; no firm D call. The CDR3 is made up of 13 amino acids. Germline V gene data show CDR1 as SEHNR and CDR2 as FQNEAQ (reference sequence). The V gene lost 1 base and the J gene lost 10 bases, with 8 bases spanning the gap. This chain's CDR3 is CASSLGIGSPLHF. The CDR3, as DNA: TGTGCCAGCAGCTTAGGGATCGGATCACCCCTCCACTTT.

There are many counts of this clonotype. V usage is TRBV2 and J usage is TRBJ1-2; D not resolved. Germline-derived CDR1 and CDR2 are SNHLY and FYNNEI. The CDR3 loop spans 12 amino acids. V lost 11 bases, J lost 4 bases, and 14 bases lay in between. This CDR3 is CAGLGLGYGYTF. The CDR3 DNA is TGTGCCGGCCTGGGATTGGGCTATGGCTACACCTTC.

The chain combines TRBV2 with TRBJ1-3, with 9 bases fitting TRBD1. The CDR3 spans 16 residues. Trimming at V came to 3 bases and at J to 2 bases, leaving 5 bases not matched to a gene. Germline assignment: CDR1 SNHLY and CDR2 FYNNEI. This CDR3 reads CASSEGTGHPGNTIYF. The CDR3 DNA is TGTGCCAGCAGTGAGGGGACAGGGCATCCTGGAAACACCATATATTTT.

The J gene is TRBJ1-1, the V gene TRBV27, with D perhaps TRBD1 (5 bases). Germline CDR1 is MNHEY and CDR2 is SMNVEV (reference sequence). V was shortened by 0 bases and J by 4 bases, with 9 bases between the two germline ends. The length of the CDR3 is 14 residues. CDR3 protein: CASSLSLGGTEAFF. Here the CDR3 DNA reads TGTGCCAGCAGTTTATCGTTGGGGGGCACTGAAGCTTTCTTT.

The CDR3 DNA sequence: TGTGCCAGCAGTTACGAGCCGGCTAGCGGGGGTTTCGAGCAGTACTTC. Translation: CASSYEPASGGFEQYF. The chain recombines TRBV6-5 with TRBJ2-7; 10 bases align to TRBD2. This CDR3 region has 16 residues. V lost 2 bases, J lost 6 bases, and 10 bases stayed unmatched. Germline values: CDR1 MNHEY, CDR2 SVGAGI.

In the case of this clonotype: A read error may be the cause here, since a much bigger clone is one base away. CDR3 region: CSAQNYRLPYEQHF. The CDR3 nucleotides read TGCAGTGCTCAGAATTACAGGCTCCCCTACGAGCAGCACTTC. The chain carries TRBV20-1 and TRBJ2-7, with a possible D match to TRBD1 (5 bases). The CDR3 contains 14 residues. Per germline, CDR1 DFQATT and CDR2 SNEGSKA (reference sequence).

This clonotype was observed a few times. CDR3 loop: CASSELGPVYGYTF. CDR3 coding DNA: TGTGCCAGCAGTGAATTAGGGCCTGTCTATGGCTACACCTTC. V usage is TRBV2 and J usage is TRBJ1-2; D ambiguous. The CDR3 has 14 amino acids. Germline V gene lookup returns CDR1 SNHLY and CDR2 FYNNEI. V lost 2 bases and J lost 4, with 11 bases in between.

This clonotype was found many times. V gene TRBV28 combines with J gene TRBJ2-1; 8 nucleotides agree with TRBD2. The CDR3 totals 16 residues. Looked up from germline, CDR1 is MDHEN and CDR2 is SYDVKM. V gave up 7 bases and J gave up 8 bases; unmatched junction bases: 16. Here the CDR3 reads CASNHGPGGSRDEQFF. CDR3 in DNA: TGTGCCAGCAACCACGGGCCGGGAGGGAGCAGGGATGAGCAGTTCTTC. The variable domain in full, completed from reference TRBV28 and TRBJ2-1, reads DVKVTQSSRYLVKRTGEKVFLECVQDMDHENMFWYRQDPGLGLRLIYFSYDVKMKEKGDIPEGYSVSREKKERFSLILESASTNQTSMYLCASNHGPGGSRDEQFFGPGTRLTVL.

This clonotype was counted ten times or more. The chain combines TRBV7-3 with TRBJ2-5; D unresolved. Germline CDR1 reads SGHTA; CDR2 reads FQGTGA. The CDR3 is made up of 13 amino acids. V shed 5 bases and J shed 3 bases, with 10 bases lying between them. CDR3: CASSTDPKETQYF. The CDR3 coding sequence is TGTGCCAGCAGCACGGACCCAAAAGAGACCCAGTACTTC.

In this sample, this clonotype turned up many times. The V call is TRBV20-1, the J call TRBJ2-3; 7 nucleotides line up with TRBD1. The CDR3 totals 15 residues. Germline V CDR1 and CDR2: DFQATT, SNEGSKA (reference sequence). The V and J ends lost 3 bases and 4 bases, in that order; junction bases with no gene match: 10. CDR3 in DNA: TGCAGTGCTAGCGCATCGGCAGGGGGTTCAGATACGCAGTATTTT. The encoded protein is CSASASAGGSDTQYF.

V usage is TRBV5-1 and J usage is TRBJ2-7, with D tentatively TRBD1 or TRBD2 (5 bases each). V was clipped by 2 bases and J by 3 bases, with 15 bases between them. The V gene's germline CDR1 is SGHRS and CDR2 YFSETQ. The CDR3 runs 15 residues. CDR3 in amino acids: CASSLEGNIFYEQYF. The CDR3 bases are TGCGCCAGCAGCTTAGAGGGGAACATCTTCTACGAGCAGTACTTC.

This clonotype was picked up many times. This rearrangement joins TRBV11-2 to TRBJ2-7, with D perhaps being TRBD1 or TRBD2 (5 bases each). The CDR3 contains 15 residues. Germline V CDR1 and CDR2: SGHAT, FQNNGV. Trimming stripped 1 base from V and 5 bases from J, with 15 bases between. The CDR3 reads CASSLGGGYLHEQYF. The DNA for the CDR3 is TGTGCCAGCAGCTTAGGGGGCGGGTACCTCCACGAGCAGTACTTC.

The V gene is TRBV6-2 or TRBV6-3, the J gene TRBJ2-2; D uncertain. There are 14 residues in the CDR3. CDR1 is MNHEY, CDR2 SVGEGT, per germline. Trimming shortened V by 2 bases and J by 6 bases, and 10 bases separated the two germline ends. The CDR3: CASSYVRLAGELFF. The DNA for the CDR3 is TGTGCCAGCAGTTACGTCAGGTTAGCCGGGGAGCTGTTTTTT.

This clonotype was detected many times. The rearrangement links TRBV12-3 or TRBV12-4 to TRBJ2-3, with no clear D. V was shortened by 2 bases and J by 2 bases, with 8 bases between the two germline ends. This CDR3 spans 14 amino acids. The CDR3 region has the DNA TGTGCCAGCAGTTTAAGGACGGCCACAGATACGCAGTATTTT. Its translation is CASSLRTATDTQYF.

This chain links TRBV3-1 with TRBJ1-4; 7 nucleotides agree with TRBD1. There are 14 residues in the CDR3. The germline V gene encodes CDR1 LGHDT and CDR2 YNNKEL (reference sequence). After removal of 6 bases from V and 4 bases from J, the junction contained 5 bases not matched to a gene. The CDR3 sequence: CASRQTGSNEKLFF. CDR3 coding DNA: TGTGCCAGCAGACAGACAGGGAGTAATGAAAAACTGTTTTTT.

The table lists this clonotype with many counts. The V gene is TRBV28, the J gene TRBJ2-1; TRBD2 agrees at 9 bases. Looked up from germline, CDR1 is MDHEN and CDR2 is SYDVKM. Trimming took 3 bases from V and 12 from J; bases not matched to a gene: 12. This CDR3 contains 15 residues. The CDR3: CASSLSSLAGTGQFF. The DNA for the CDR3 is TGTGCCAGCAGTTTGAGTAGTCTAGCGGGGACGGGGCAGTTCTTC.

Note on this clonotype: Likely a read error: the CDR3 ends without its conserved phenylalanine or tryptophan. The J gene is TRBJ2-5, the V gene TRBV24-1, with TRBD2 matching over 13 bases. J gave up 5 bases and V 0 bases, and 2 bases lay outside the gene matches. The CDR3 totals 16 residues. Per germline, CDR1 KGHDR and CDR2 SFDVKD. DNA for the CDR3: TGTGCCACCAGTGATTTGGGACTAGCGGGAGAGGAGACCCAGTACCTC. As protein: CATSDLGLAGEETQYL.